Listed here are 25 T cell receptor beta chains from one sample, sequenced in a study of shared clonotypes between healthy human individuals. Libraries were prepared by immunoSEQ multiplex PCR; TCRdb keeps only in-frame clonotypes and omits some of them. This repertoire shows about 2.3 million clones, 85% to 95% found once; its top ten account for 0.37%. Sequencing input: naive CD4+ T cells from PBMCs. This sample's subset: CD45RA+ positively selected. These receptors were obtained from a man aged 18 to 30 in good health. Some clones in this sample may be carry-over from other donors' samples.

About this clone itself: In the same sample, other DNA sequences code for this CDR3. This chain joins TRBV5-4 and TRBJ2-2, with 7 nucleotides matching TRBD1. CDR1 is SGHNT and CDR2 is YYREEE in the germline V gene (reference sequence). CDR3 size: 14 residues. V dropped 4 bases and J dropped 1; count of bases not matched to a gene: 1. Here the CDR3 reads CASSRTGNTGELFF. CDR3 DNA: TGTGCCAGCAGCCGGACAGGGAACACCGGGGAGCTGTTTTTT. The entire variable domain, with the rest obtained from reference TRBV5-4 and TRBJ2-2, is as follows: ETGVTQSPTHLIKTRGQQVTLRCSSQSGHNTVSWYQQALGQGPQFIFQYYREEENGRGNFPPRFSGLQFPNYSSELNVNALELDDSALYLCASSRTGNTGELFFGEGSRLTVL.

V is TRBV7-3 and J is TRBJ2-3; a possible D gene is TRBD2 (5 bases). V was shortened by 4 bases and J by 1 base, with 15 bases between the two germline ends. Germline CDR1 SGHTA, CDR2 FQGTGA. The CDR3 spans 16 residues. CDR3 sequence: CASSSSFGARTDTQYF. CDR3 DNA sequence: TGTGCCAGCAGCTCTAGCTTTGGAGCCCGCACAGATACGCAGTATTTT.

The DNA of the CDR3 is TGTGCCAGCAGCCCGGACGCAGCAACAGATACGCAGTATTTT. It specifies CASSPDAATDTQYF. This chain uses TRBV5-4 with TRBJ2-3, with no clear D. The germline V gene has CDR1 SGHNT and CDR2 YYREEE (reference sequence). V shed 4 bases and J shed 3 bases, with 12 bases lying between them. This CDR3 comprises 14 residues.

The chain joins TRBV5-1 to TRBJ2-1; TRBD2 aligns across 9 bases. The CDR3 spans 13 residues. The germline V gene encodes CDR1 SGHRS and CDR2 YFSETQ. Trimming cost V 3 bases and J 9 bases; bases outside gene matches: 4. CDR3 sequence: CASSSELAGEQFF. The CDR3 nucleotides are TGCGCCAGCAGCTCGGAACTAGCGGGTGAGCAGTTCTTC.

V gene TRBV7-9 combines with J gene TRBJ1-4; 9 bases map to TRBD1. V trimming: 0 bases; J trimming: 7 bases; junction bases outside the gene matches: 6. The CDR3 runs 16 residues. Germline V gene data show CDR1 as SEHNR and CDR2 as FQNEAQ (reference sequence). Here the CDR3 DNA reads TGTGCCAGCAGCTTAGCCAGGACAGGGGCCCTTGAAAAACTGTTTTTT. As protein: CASSLARTGALEKLFF.

This rearrangement joins TRBV6-5 to TRBJ2-3, with D perhaps matching TRBD1 (5 bases). Germline V gene sequence: CDR1 MNHEY, CDR2 SVGAGI. With 7 bases removed from V and 0 bases from J, the gap between germline ends came to 11 bases. The CDR3 length is 14 residues. The CDR3 sequence is CASNVDSSTDTQYF. CDR3 nucleotide sequence: TGTGCCAGCAACGTAGACAGTAGCACAGATACGCAGTATTTT.

The chain carries TRBV5-4 and TRBJ2-3; TRBD2 aligns across 11 bases. With 1 base clipped from V and 2 bases from J, the junction kept 6 bases outside the gene matches. Germline values: CDR1 SGHNT, CDR2 YYREEE (reference sequence). The CDR3 loop spans 17 amino acids. The chain's CDR3 is CASSLYVAGGPTDTQYF. In nucleotides, the CDR3 is TGTGCCAGCAGCTTGTATGTAGCGGGAGGGCCCACAGATACGCAGTATTTT.

A single count supports this clone. V usage is TRBV6-5 and J usage is TRBJ2-7; 7 nucleotides line up with TRBD2. V lost 0 bases and J lost 4; bases outside the gene matches: 3. The CDR3 is 14 residues long. CDR1 MNHEY and CDR2 SVGAGI come from the germline V gene. CDR3 protein: CASSYSRREYEQYF. The DNA of the CDR3 is TGTGCCAGCAGTTACTCTCGGCGGGAGTACGAGCAGTACTTC.

The rearrangement links TRBV6-6 to TRBJ1-4; TRBD1 aligns across 8 bases. CDR1 is MNHNY, CDR2 SVGAGI, per germline (reference sequence). The CDR3 has 15 amino acids. With 6 bases clipped from V and 6 bases from J, the junction kept 9 bases outside the gene matches. The CDR3 DNA sequence: TGTGCCAGCAGGAAAATAACAGGGGGGGATGAAAAACTGTTTTTT. Translation: CASRKITGGDEKLFF.

Note on this clone: Distinct nucleotide sequences in the sample also encode this CDR3. The chain uses TRBV19 and TRBJ2-1; tentatively, D is TRBD2 (6 bases). Germline-derived CDR1 and CDR2 are LNHDA and SQIVND (reference sequence). There are 13 residues in the CDR3. The V gene lost 4 bases and the J gene lost 2 bases, with 6 bases spanning the gap. CDR3 nucleotides: TGTGCCAGTAGTAGACTAGCCTACAATGAGCAGTTCTTC. Its translation is CASSRLAYNEQFF.

In its sample, this clone was seen once. The chain carries TRBV27 and TRBJ2-7, with TRBD1 identical over 9 bases. Germline CDR1 and CDR2: MNHEY and SMNVEV (reference sequence). V lost 3 bases, J lost 6 bases, and 9 bases stayed unmatched. CDR3 length equals 15 residues. CDR3 residues: CASSFYRDRVGEQYF. The CDR3 DNA is TGTGCCAGCAGTTTCTACCGGGACAGGGTGGGCGAGCAGTACTTC.

Turning to this clone: One junction end disagrees with the germline gene, perhaps due to a read error. J is TRBJ1-1 and V is TRBV5-1; D is unclear. The germline CDR1 and CDR2 sequences are SGHRS and YFSETQ. This CDR3 comprises 14 residues. In nucleotides, the CDR3 is TGCACCAGCAGCTTGGGTACAGAGAACACTGAAGCTTTCTTT. It is translated as CTSSLGTENTEAFF.

The rearrangement links TRBV12-2 to TRBJ2-2; TRBD2 reflects the table's D call only, with no check against the DNA. TRBV12-2 is recorded as a pseudogene. The CDR3 totals 17 residues. CDR3 in amino acids: CASRTRTSGKFTGELFF. CDR3 coding DNA: TGTGCAAGTCGCACCCGGACTAGCGGGAAGTTCACCGGGGAGCTGTTTTTT.

V and J are TRBV14 and TRBJ1-2; the D gene is possibly TRBD1 (6 bases). Deletions cut 4 bases from V and 6 bases from J, with 18 bases between. Germline loops: CDR1 SGHDN, CDR2 FVKESK. The CDR3 sequence is 15 residues long. The CDR3 DNA reads TGTGCCAGCAGCCCAGTAATGGGACACCAAAATGGCTACACCTTC. Translated, it gives CASSPVMGHQNGYTF.

The J gene is TRBJ1-2, the V gene TRBV6-1, with TRBD1 as a possible D gene (5 bases). The V end was cut by 2 bases, the J end by 8 bases, with 9 bases between. The CDR3 totals 12 residues. Germline V CDR1 and CDR2: MNHNS, SASEGT. The CDR3 DNA is TGTGCCAGCAGTGAATGGGGGGAGGGCTACACCTTC. Its protein product is CASSEWGEGYTF.

This chain uses TRBV28 with TRBJ2-7; 8 bases line up with TRBD2. Per germline, CDR1 MDHEN and CDR2 SYDVKM. This CDR3 is 15 amino acids long. Trimming at V came to 4 bases and at J to 2 bases, leaving 7 bases not matched to a gene. CDR3 residues: CASSSPGLVTYEQYF. CDR3 DNA sequence: TGTGCCAGCAGTTCACCGGGACTAGTCACCTACGAGCAGTACTTC.

About this clone: The junction does not match germline at one end; this may be a read error. The chain has TRBV25-1 and TRBJ2-1; D may be TRBD2 (5 bases). CDR1 is MGHDK, CDR2 SYGVNS, per germline. CDR3 length: 10 residues. Written as DNA, the CDR3 is TGTGCCAGCAGTGAGTACGGACTCGTCTTC. This encodes CASSEYGLVF.

This clone has a single count. Other DNA sequences within the sample encode an identical CDR3. This chain links TRBV6-1 with TRBJ1-4, with D uncertain. This CDR3 contains 14 residues. CDR1 is MNHNS and CDR2 is SASEGT in the germline V gene. Trimming removed 6 bases at V and 0 bases at J, with 8 bases between. The CDR3: CASSAGATNEKLFF. The CDR3 coding sequence is TGTGCCAGCAGCGCCGGTGCAACTAATGAAAAACTGTTTTTT.

The chain carries TRBV7-7 and TRBJ2-7; D perhaps matches TRBD1 (6 bases). V was shortened by 5 bases and J by 2 bases, with 13 bases between the two germline ends. Germline loops: CDR1 SSHAT, CDR2 FNYEAQ (reference sequence). The CDR3 length is 14 residues. In DNA form, the CDR3 reads TGTGCCAGCAGCCCCGGGACAAACACCTACGAGCAGTACTTC. As protein: CASSPGTNTYEQYF.

The chain carries TRBV18 and TRBJ1-4; D is undetermined. Trimming removed 0 bases from V and 3 bases from J, with 11 bases in between. The CDR3 is 16 residues long. Germline values: CDR1 KGHSH, CDR2 LQKENI. The CDR3: CASSPPYKGPNEKLFF. CDR3 DNA sequence: TGTGCCAGCTCACCACCGTATAAGGGTCCTAATGAAAAACTGTTTTTT. Based on the CDR3 plus reference TRBV18 and TRBJ1-4, the full variable domain is NAGVMQNPRHLVRRRGQEARLRCSPMKGHSHVYWYRQLPEEGLKFMVYLQKENIIDESGMPKERFSAEFPKEGPSILRIQQVVRGDSAAYFCASSPPYKGPNEKLFFGSGTQLSVL.

As to this clone: This sample also contains other DNA sequences that code for the same CDR3. This rearrangement joins TRBV6-5 to TRBJ2-3, with 11 bases that match TRBD2. With 3 bases clipped from V and 2 bases from J, the junction kept 1 base outside the gene matches. The germline gives CDR1 MNHEY, CDR2 SVGAGI. This CDR3 has 15 residues. This chain's CDR3 is CASSYSGRATDTQYF. The CDR3 nucleotides are TGTGCCAGCAGTTATAGCGGGAGGGCCACAGATACGCAGTATTTT.

This clone has a single count. The chain employs TRBV10-3 and TRBJ2-5; 7 nucleotides line up with TRBD2. The V gene's germline CDR1 is ENHRY and CDR2 SYGVKD. Trimming at V came to 2 bases and at J to 5 bases, leaving 5 bases not matched to a gene. The CDR3 runs to 14 residues. The CDR3: CAISEGASGETQYF. In nucleotides, the CDR3 is TGTGCCATCAGTGAGGGGGCTAGCGGCGAGACCCAGTACTTC.

The chain links TRBV11-2 to TRBJ2-1, with D perhaps TRBD1 (8 bases). V was clipped by 5 bases and J by 12 bases, with 17 bases between them. The CDR3 runs 13 residues. Looked up from germline, CDR1 is SGHAT and CDR2 is FQNNGV. This CDR3 is CASSPGGGRLQFF. The CDR3 bases are TGTGCCAGCAGCCCAGGGGGCGGGAGACTGCAGTTCTTC. Using reference TRBV11-2 and TRBJ2-1 for the parts outside the CDR3, the full variable domain is EAGVAQSPRYKIIEKRQSVAFWCNPISGHATLYWYQQILGQGPKLLIQFQNNGVVDDSQLPKDRFSAERLKGVDSTLKIQPAKLEDSAVYLCASSPGGGRLQFFGPGTRLTVL.

The CDR3 protein is CASSQDGIQETQYF. The CDR3 coding sequence is TGTGCCAGCAGCCAGGACGGAATTCAAGAGACCCAGTACTTC. The J gene is TRBJ2-5, the V gene TRBV11-3, with no clear D. Germline V gene data show CDR1 as SGHNT and CDR2 as YENEEA. V was pared by 5 bases and J by 2 bases, with 12 bases between. This CDR3 spans 14 amino acids.

The genes are TRBV30 and TRBJ2-7; D might be TRBD1 (7 bases). The germline gives CDR1 GTSNPN, CDR2 SVGIG (reference sequence). This CDR3 is built from 15 residues. V dropped 3 bases and J dropped 4 bases, with 19 bases sitting between them. CDR3 bases: TGTGCCTGGAGGTCTATTTTACAGGGGACTTACGAGCAGTACTTC. Protein: CAWRSILQGTYEQYF. Using reference TRBV30 and TRBJ2-7 for the parts outside the CDR3, the full variable domain is SQTIHQWPATLVQPVGSPLSLECTVEGTSNPNLYWYRQAAGRGLQLLFYSVGIGQISSEVPQNLSASRPQDRQFILSSKKLLLSDSGFYLCAWRSILQGTYEQYFGPGTRLTVT.